The 30 T cell receptor beta chains below come from one sample, sequenced in a study of long-term antiretroviral therapy in people with HIV. Run at survey level, the immunoSEQ assay was version v3.0. Sequenced by immunoSEQ multiplex PCR; TCRdb stores in-frame clones only, minus some. Of 9,500 to 15,000 clones in the sample, more than 75% were seen once. The sample was unsorted PBMCs, taken roughly 7.9 years after starting antiretroviral therapy. The source is a man aged 50-59 years with HIV.

This clone has a single count. The gene calls are TRBV6-6 and TRBJ1-3; maybe TRBD1 (5 bases). The CDR3 is made up of 15 amino acids. CDR1 and CDR2 from the germline V gene are MNHNY and SVGAGI (reference sequence). Deletions cut 2 bases from V and 4 bases from J, with 12 bases between. The CDR3 nucleotides are TGTGCCAGCAGTTACGGGACGCCGGAGGGAAACACCATATATTTT. This codes for CASSYGTPEGNTIYF.

The chain recombines TRBV2 with TRBJ1-2; weak D call: TRBD1 (6 bases). CDR1 is SNHLY, CDR2 FYNNEI, per germline. V gave up 1 base and J gave up 6 bases, with 15 bases separating them. The CDR3 is made up of 15 amino acids. The DNA of the CDR3 is TGTGCCAGCAGTGAAGAAAGGGGGGGTCGGAATGGCTACACCTTC. Protein: CASSEERGGRNGYTF.

This sequence joins TRBV6-1 and TRBJ2-7, with a weak D call TRBD2 (7 bases). The CDR3 extends over 13 amino acids. V was cut by 7 bases and J by 0 bases, with 10 bases left in between. Germline CDR1 MNHNS, CDR2 SASEGT. The chain's CDR3 is CASKGGNSYEQYF. The DNA of the CDR3 is TGTGCCAGCAAGGGGGGGAACTCCTACGAGCAGTACTTC.

This chain uses TRBV27 with TRBJ1-5; TRBD1 matches 8 bases. The V segment lost 5 bases and the J segment 7 bases; nucleotides outside the gene matches: 4. This CDR3 comprises 13 residues. Germline-derived CDR1 and CDR2 are MNHEY and SMNVEV (reference sequence). The CDR3 bases are TGTGCCAGCAGTCAGGGGGCTTGGCAGCCCCAGCATTTT. It translates to CASSQGAWQPQHF.

The chain has TRBV15 and TRBJ1-4; 12 nucleotides match TRBD1. The germline V gene has CDR1 LNHNV and CDR2 YYDKDF (reference sequence). The CDR3 is 17 residues long. Trimming cost V 1 base and J 7 bases; bases outside gene matches: 7. The CDR3 loop reads CATSRGDRGLGGEKLFF. For the CDR3, the DNA is TGTGCCACCAGCAGAGGGGACAGGGGGCTTGGCGGTGAAAAACTGTTTTTT. Based on the CDR3 plus reference TRBV15 and TRBJ1-4, the full variable domain is DAMVIQNPRYQVTQFGKPVTLSCSQTLNHNVMYWYQQKSSQAPKLLFHYYDKDFNNEADTPDNFQSRRPNTSFCFLDIRSPGLGDTAMYLCATSRGDRGLGGEKLFFGSGTQLSVL.

The CDR3 loop is CASRGADTEAFF. The CDR3 nucleotides are TGCGCCAGCAGGGGGGCGGACACTGAAGCTTTCTTT. This chain uses TRBV10-2 with TRBJ1-1, with a possible D match to TRBD1 (6 bases). The CDR3 sequence is 12 residues long. Germline values: CDR1 WSHSY, CDR2 SAAADI. The V end was cut by 6 bases, the J end by 3 bases, with 8 bases between.

The rearrangement uses TRBV2 and TRBJ1-5; no clear D gene. This CDR3 has 15 residues. V was trimmed by 4 bases and J by 0 bases, leaving 10 bases between them. Germline CDR1 reads SNHLY; CDR2 reads FYNNEI. CDR3 loop: CASSGGDYSNQPQHF. CDR3 bases: TGTGCCAGCAGTGGAGGAGACTATAGCAATCAGCCCCAGCATTTT.

The chain employs TRBV4-1 and TRBJ2-7; D perhaps matches TRBD1 (6 bases). Trimming removed 0 bases at V and 7 bases at J, with 19 bases between. The CDR3 length is 16 residues. The germline V gene has CDR1 MGHRA and CDR2 YSYEKL. CDR3 bases: TGCGCCAGCAGCCAAGATTCGGCAGGGGCGACAATGGAGCAGTACTTC. Its translation is CASSQDSAGATMEQYF.

This clone was seen only a few times. The genes are TRBV5-6 and TRBJ2-2, with TRBD2 identical over 10 bases. J was trimmed by 4 bases and V by 0 bases; bases with no gene match: 0. Germline CDR1 SGHDT, CDR2 YYEEEE. The CDR3 covers 15 residues. The CDR3 sequence: CASSLGLAGTGELFF. CDR3 coding DNA: TGTGCCAGCAGCTTGGGACTAGCGGGCACCGGGGAGCTGTTTTTT. Full variable domain (remainder filled in from reference TRBV5-6 and TRBJ2-2): DAGVTQSPTHLIKTRGQQVTLRCSPKSGHDTVSWYQQALGQGPQFIFQYYEEEERQRGNFPDRFSGHQFPNYSSELNVNALLLGDSALYLCASSLGLAGTGELFFGEGSRLTVL.

The CDR3 nucleotides are TGTGCCAGCAGCGGCAGACAGGGGGCGCAAGATACGCAGTATTTT. Translating it yields CASSGRQGAQDTQYF. The rearrangement joins TRBV5-4 to TRBJ2-3; 10 bases agree with TRBD1. Trimming removed 4 bases from V and 5 bases from J; junction bases left unmatched: 7. From germline, CDR1 is SGHNT and CDR2 YYREEE (reference sequence). The CDR3 loop spans 15 amino acids.

V usage is TRBV9 and J usage is TRBJ2-3; 13 bases are a match to TRBD2. With V trimmed by 4 bases and J by 8 bases, 7 bases remained unmatched. CDR1 SGDLS and CDR2 YYNGEE come from the germline V gene. This CDR3 has 15 amino acids. This CDR3 reads CASSLTSGGFSTQYF. The CDR3 DNA reads TGTGCCAGCAGCTTGACTAGCGGGGGGTTTAGTACGCAGTATTTT.

V gene TRBV7-9 combines with J gene TRBJ2-2, with D possibly TRBD1 on 5 matching bases. This CDR3 has 13 amino acids. Germline V gives CDR1 SEHNR, CDR2 FQNEAQ (reference sequence). The V end was cut by 10 bases, the J end by 1 base, with 10 bases between. CDR3 DNA: TGTGCCATCCCGGACAAGAACACCGGGGAGCTGTTTTTT. Protein: CAIPDKNTGELFF.

The genes are TRBV20-1 and TRBJ1-1; a possible D gene is TRBD1 (5 bases). V was cut by 6 bases and J by 8 bases, with 13 bases left in between. Germline V gives CDR1 DFQATT, CDR2 SNEGSKA (reference sequence). The CDR3 spans 11 residues. In DNA, the CDR3 is TGCAGTGCCACCGGGGCAGGGGAAGCTTTCTTT. Encoded protein: CSATGAGEAFF.

The chain combines TRBV10-3 with TRBJ2-7; D uncertain. The CDR3 has 12 amino acids. Trimming took off 1 base at V and 4 bases at J, with 5 bases between the two ends. CDR1 and CDR2 from the germline V gene are ENHRY and SYGVKD. CDR3 loop: CAISEYSYEQYF. The CDR3 region has the DNA TGTGCCATCAGTGAGTACTCGTACGAGCAGTACTTC.

This sequence joins TRBV7-9 and TRBJ2-4; D remains ambiguous. There are 11 residues in the CDR3. V was cut by 3 bases and J by 6 bases, with 3 bases left in between. Germline CDR1 is SEHNR and CDR2 is FQNEAQ (reference sequence). The CDR3 is CASSFSNIQYF. The CDR3 DNA follows: TGTGCCAGCAGCTTCTCAAACATTCAGTACTTC.

The chain employs TRBV5-4 and TRBJ2-5; 15 nucleotides align to TRBD2. V lost 2 bases to trimming and J lost 3 bases; unmatched junction nucleotides: 2. Germline V lookup: CDR1 SGHNT, CDR2 YYREEE (reference sequence). The CDR3 spans 16 residues. CDR3 coding DNA: TGTGCCAGCAGCTTAGGACTAGCGGGGGGGAAAGAGACCCAGTACTTC. Protein sequence: CASSLGLAGGKETQYF.

CDR3 DNA: TGCAGTGCTGGATGGGACGGCTACACCTTC. As protein: CSAGWDGYTF. The rearrangement uses TRBV20-1 and TRBJ1-2, with D maybe TRBD1 (5 bases). The CDR3 is made up of 10 amino acids. Trimming shortened V by 5 bases and J by 8 bases, and 9 bases separated the two germline ends. The germline CDR1 and CDR2 sequences are DFQATT and SNEGSKA (reference sequence).

V gene TRBV6-5 combines with J gene TRBJ2-5, with D possibly TRBD1 on 6 matching bases. The CDR3 is 13 amino acids. In germline, CDR1 is MNHEY, CDR2 SVGAGI. Trimming removed 6 bases from V and 3 bases from J, with 11 bases in between. CDR3 in DNA: TGTGCCAGCAGCCAGGACAGAGAAGAGACCCAGTACTTC. This codes for CASSQDREETQYF.

V gene TRBV7-9 combines with J gene TRBJ2-1; 14 nucleotides line up with TRBD2. The CDR3 is 16 amino acids. The junction had 6 bases not matched to a gene; V was cut back by 5 bases and J by 6 bases. CDR1 SEHNR and CDR2 FQNEAQ come from the germline V gene (reference sequence). CDR3 coding DNA: TGTGCCAGCAGCCTCGGACTAGCGGGGGGTGGCAATGAGCAGTTCTTC. Translated: CASSLGLAGGGNEQFF.

V and J are TRBV4-1 and TRBJ1-5; TRBD1 agrees at 8 bases. Germline V gives CDR1 MGHRA, CDR2 YSYEKL. V shed 5 bases, J shed 1 base, and the junction held 4 bases outside the gene matches. CDR3 size: 15 residues. As DNA, the CDR3 is TGCGCCAGCAGCTCATGGACAGGGAGCAATCAGCCCCAGCATTTT. Translating gives CASSSWTGSNQPQHF.

This clone appeared a single time. This chain uses TRBV27 with TRBJ2-7; 10 positions agree with TRBD1. CDR3 length: 14 amino acids. CDR1 and CDR2 (germline): MNHEY, SMNVEV (reference sequence). The ends lost 3 bases at V and 4 bases at J; junction bases unmatched: 3. The CDR3 is CASSLTGGIYEQYF. CDR3 DNA: TGTGCCAGCAGTTTGACAGGGGGCATTTACGAGCAGTACTTC.

The chain uses TRBV11-1 and TRBJ2-7; D gene ambiguous. CDR1 and CDR2 (germline): SGHAT, FQDESV (reference sequence). The V gene lost 1 base and the J gene lost 1 base, with 11 bases spanning the gap. This CDR3 contains 15 residues. CDR3: CASSLVPESSYEQYF. The CDR3 region has the DNA TGTGCCAGCAGCTTAGTGCCAGAGAGTTCCTACGAGCAGTACTTC.

The chain carries TRBV7-8 and TRBJ2-7, with D hard to call. The CDR3 is 17 residues long. Germline lookup yields CDR1 SGHVS and CDR2 FQNEAQ. Trimming pared 2 bases from V and 5 bases from J, leaving 22 bases between. The CDR3 bases are TGTGCCAGCAGCTTACCCCGAATAGAAGTGGAATACCACGAGCAGTACTTC. Protein product: CASSLPRIEVEYHEQYF.

The J gene is TRBJ1-4, the V gene TRBV5-4; 10 bases are a match to TRBD1. The CDR3 loop spans 14 amino acids. The germline CDR1 and CDR2 sequences are SGHNT and YYREEE (reference sequence). Losses at the gene ends were 3 bases for V and 6 bases for J; bases not matched to a gene: 2. The CDR3 is CASSSGQGYEKLFF. The CDR3 region has the DNA TGTGCCAGCAGCTCGGGACAGGGGTATGAAAAACTGTTTTTT. The full variable domain, completed using reference TRBV5-4 and TRBJ1-4, is ETGVTQSPTHLIKTRGQQVTLRCSSQSGHNTVSWYQQALGQGPQFIFQYYREEENGRGNFPPRFSGLQFPNYSSELNVNALELDDSALYLCASSSGQGYEKLFFGSGTQLSVL.

This clone was observed a single time. The chain recombines TRBV6-1 with TRBJ2-7; weak D call: TRBD2 (6 bases). CDR3 length: 13 amino acids. Trimming shortened V by 7 bases and J by 0 bases, and 10 bases separated the two germline ends. Germline assignment: CDR1 MNHNS and CDR2 SASEGT. The CDR3 here is CASTWGLSYEQYF. The DNA of the CDR3 is TGTGCCAGCACCTGGGGACTCTCCTACGAGCAGTACTTC.

The CDR3 loop reads CASSLPGDIQYF. The CDR3 DNA follows: TGCGCCAGCAGCTTGCCGGGAGACATTCAGTACTTC. This chain joins TRBV5-1 and TRBJ2-4; maybe TRBD2 (6 bases). Germline CDR1 and CDR2: SGHRS and YFSETQ. The V and J ends lost 1 base and 8 bases respectively, with 7 bases between them. The length of the CDR3 is 12 residues.

The gene calls are TRBV30 and TRBJ1-1; tentative D call: TRBD1 (5 bases). This CDR3 has 15 residues. Trimming shortened V by 2 bases and J by 0 bases, and 13 bases separated the two germline ends. Germline V gene data show CDR1 as GTSNPN and CDR2 as SVGIG (reference sequence). CDR3 bases: TGTGCCTGGAGTTCGCTAGACAGCGTGAACACTGAAGCTTTCTTT. Translating gives CAWSSLDSVNTEAFF.

This clone was counted once. The chain employs TRBV10-2 and TRBJ1-6; D perhaps matches TRBD1 (6 bases). Germline V gene lookup returns CDR1 WSHSY and CDR2 SAAADI. This CDR3 is built from 13 residues. The V end lost 6 bases, the J end lost 10 bases, and 13 bases lay between the germline ends. CDR3 DNA: TGCGCCAGCAGATGGACAGAAAGATCACCCCTCCACTTT. This codes for CASRWTERSPLHF.

This clone has only one observation. The chain joins TRBV2 to TRBJ1-2; D perhaps matches TRBD1 (6 bases). This CDR3 has 16 residues. CDR1 is SNHLY and CDR2 is FYNNEI in the germline V gene. Trimming cost V 7 bases and J 4 bases, with 22 bases left between them. CDR3: CASTERTDTPIYGYTF. The CDR3 DNA follows: TGTGCCAGCACCGAAAGGACAGATACACCGATCTATGGCTACACCTTC.

The chain has TRBV28 and TRBJ1-6; D is ambiguous. V lost 1 base to trimming and J lost 10 bases, with 8 bases between them. CDR1 and CDR2 (germline): MDHEN, SYDVKM. CDR3 length equals 13 residues. The chain's CDR3 is CASSLSPGSPLHF. The CDR3 DNA sequence: TGTGCCAGCAGTTTATCCCCCGGCTCACCCCTCCACTTT.